A selection of T cell receptor beta chains follows, all from one sample in a study of blood T cells in healthy people across ages. TCRdb itself ran the 5' RACE reads through MiXCR, one entry per CDR3 protein. The table lists some 1.6 million distinct CDR3 sequences, about 31% of them singletons. The sample comprised blood. All receptors come from a woman in her twenties or thirties in good health. Each CDR3 is given with its conserved first and last residue. A D gene is named only where the DNA matches it firmly. Clone size is given for some rows only: seen once, a few or many times, or a class if the clone is expanded.

NA,TRBJ2-6,few,TRBV7-9,CASSLADKVAGANVLTF,TGTGCCAGCAGCTTAGCCGACAAAGTTGCGGGGGCCAACGTCCTGACTTTC
NA,TRBJ1-5,NA,TRBV11-2,CASSFGRVGFLSNQPQHF,TGTGCCAGCAGCTTCGGTAGGGTAGGATTCCTTAGCAATCAGCCCCAGCATTTT
NA,TRBJ1-2,NA,TRBV11-2,CASSLGDRRSNYGYTF,TGTGCCAGCAGCTTGGGAGACAGGAGATCTAACTATGGCTACACCTTC
NA,TRBJ2-7,few,TRBV5-1,CASSLISGLGAYEQYF,TGCGCCAGCAGCTTAATATCCGGACTTGGGGCCTACGAGCAGTACTTC
NA,TRBJ2-4,few,TRBV20-1,CSARRSQGGNIQYF,TGCAGTGCTAGGAGGAGCCAGGGAGGAAACATTCAGTACTTC
NA,TRBJ1-3,NA,TRBV5-1,CASSPEGSSGNTIYF,TGCGCCAGCAGCCCGGAGGGGAGCTCTGGAAACACCATATATTTT
NA,TRBJ2-7,few,TRBV27,CASSPRVRRGVYEQYF,TGTGCCAGCAGCCCTAGGGTCCGACGCGGGGTTTACGAGCAGTACTTC
TRBD1,TRBJ1-2,few,TRBV20-1,CGAKDRTGQTASYGYTF,TGCGGTGCTAAAGATAGGACAGGGCAGACCGCCAGTTATGGCTACACCTTC
NA,TRBJ2-3,NA,TRBV4-1,CALALPRSTDTQYF,TGCGCCCTCGCCCTACCGAGAAGCACAGATACGCAGTATTTT
NA,TRBJ2-5,many,TRBV29-1,CSVDVAGNGETQYF,TGCAGCGTTGACGTCGCGGGGAACGGGGAGACCCAGTACTTC
NA,TRBJ2-1,few,TRBV27,CASSPKRVQMYNEQFF,TGTGCCAGCAGCCCTAAACGTGTACAAATGTACAATGAGCAGTTCTTC
NA,TRBJ2-7,many,TRBV6-1,CASSEEGGTQYF,TGTGCCAGCAGTGAAGAGGGCGGAACGCAGTACTTC
TRBD2,TRBJ2-7,NA,TRBV10-3,CAISDASTSAYEQYF,TGTGCCATCAGTGACGCCTCGACTAGCGCCTACGAGCAGTACTTC
NA,TRBJ1-1,NA,TRBV28,CASTDLGRNILPNTEAFF,TGTGCCAGCACCGACCTGGGACGGAACATTCTCCCGAACACTGAAGCTTTCTTT
TRBD1,TRBJ1-4,NA,TRBV20-1,CSARGNEKLFF,TGCAGTGCCAGGGGGAATGAAAAACTGTTTTTT
NA,TRBJ2-5,NA,TRBV3-1,CASSQDIVRVGTQYF,TGTGCCAGCAGCCAAGATATTGTAAGGGTAGGAACCCAGTACTTC
NA,TRBJ1-2,NA,TRBV6-1,CASSEFEASGYTF,TGTGCCAGCAGTGAATTCGAGGCCTCTGGCTACACCTTC
NA,TRBJ2-2,NA,TRBV12-3/TRBV12-4,CASGRIPATGERFF,TGTGCCAGCGGACGGATCCCCGCCACCGGGGAGCGGTTTTTT
TRBD1,TRBJ2-5,many,TRBV11-1,CASSRGTGYETQYF,TGTGCCAGCAGCCGGGGGACAGGGTATGAGACCCAGTACTTC
NA,TRBJ1-5,once,TRBV28,CASFWGNSDQPQHF,TGTGCCAGCTTTTGGGGGAATTCGGATCAGCCCCAGCATTTT
TRBD2,TRBJ2-3,few,TRBV7-9,CASTYTGGVADTQYF,TGTGCCAGCACCTACACCGGGGGGGTAGCAGATACGCAGTATTTT
NA,TRBJ2-7,NA,TRBV3-1,CASSQRREQYF,TGTGCCAGCAGCCAGCGGCGCGAGCAGTACTTC
NA,TRBJ1-4,NA,TRBV28,CASSTSGPNEKLFF,TGTGCCAGCAGTACGTCCGGCCCTAATGAAAAACTGTTTTTT
TRBD1,TRBJ2-1,NA,TRBV7-9,CASSSRLRQGFGEQFF,TGTGCCAGCAGCTCACGACTCCGACAGGGGTTCGGGGAGCAGTTCTTC
NA,TRBJ2-3,NA,TRBV4-1,CASSRGPGVNPDTQYF,TGCGCCAGCAGCCGGGGACCGGGAGTCAATCCAGATACGCAGTATTTT
TRBD2,TRBJ2-1,NA,TRBV18,CASSGTISYNEQFF,TGTGCCAGCTCAGGGACTATATCCTACAATGAGCAGTTCTTC
TRBD1,TRBJ2-1,NA,TRBV27,CASSVGTGGHEQFF,TGTGCCAGCAGTGTGGGGACAGGGGGGCATGAGCAGTTCTTC
NA,TRBJ2-3,few,TRBV30,CAWSHFPSLAVRTDTQYF,TGTGCCTGGAGTCATTTTCCTTCACTAGCCGTTCGCACAGATACGCAGTATTTT
NA,TRBJ1-2,few,TRBV20-1,CSARDRFGYTF,TGCAGTGCTAGAGATCGGTTTGGCTACACCTTC